This T cell receptor beta chain was retrieved from a study of T-cell memory formation after mild COVID-19. The wider study: TCR clusters mostly belonged to single donors. Overall study results and limits: CD4+ bias marked clones expanding day 15 to 37, unlike balanced contracting clones. Confirmation of SARS-CoV-2 specificity was lacking for second-wave clones peaking day 37.

TCRdb fed the 5' RACE reads into MiXCR, producing one record per CDR3 protein. The sample has 110,000 or so distinct CDR3 sequences, about 20% seen once. As regards this clonotype: The antigen is undetermined.

CDR1 and CDR2 from the germline V gene are SGHTA and FQGNSA. V was pared by 2 bases and J by 1 base, with 9 bases between. The CDR3 length is 15 residues. Sequences were obtained from PBMCs or a T cell subset sorted from them (not recorded which). This clonotype was sampled from a man aged 18 to 29 who had mild COVID-19 (a few samples of this study predate the infection). Cell type and time point are not known. V usage is TRBV7-2 and J usage is TRBJ1-3; D gene ambiguous. The CDR3 protein is CASSLLPESGNTIYF. The CDR3 region has the DNA TGTGCCAGCAGCTTACTTCCCGAGTCTGGAAACACCATATATTTT.